These 10 T cell receptor beta chains came from one sample sequenced in a study of memory CD4+ T cells and cytomegalovirus serostatus (dated 2019 in TCRdb). The library was built by means of the immunoSEQ multiplex PCR assay. TCRdb carries this immuneACCESS record with in-frame sequences only. Its versions omit some clonotypes, under half of them owing to an unresolved V gene in the studies checked, with the rest unexplained. This sample holds around 60,000 clones; around 83% were observed only once. The ten largest clones add up to roughly 0.9% of the sample. A FACSAria II was used to sort memory CD4+ T cells, defined as single viable CD3+CD4+CD8-CD45RO+ cells. The sequencing input was memory CD4+ T cells from blood. The receptors here all came from an adult in good health and CMV-seronegative.

The V and J genes are TRBV14 and TRBJ2-3; TRBD2 matches at 16 bases. The CDR3 sequence is 17 residues long. After removal of 4 bases from V and 4 bases from J, the junction contained 5 bases not matched to a gene. Germline lookup yields CDR1 SGHDN and CDR2 FVKESK. The CDR3 region is CASSLGTSGRASDTQYF. The CDR3 DNA sequence: TGTGCCAGCAGCCTGGGGACTAGCGGGAGGGCTTCAGATACGCAGTATTTT.

The chain uses TRBV10-3 and TRBJ2-7, with a tentative D call TRBD1 (5 bases). V was shortened by 6 bases and J by 5 bases, with 8 bases between the two germline ends. This CDR3 has 11 residues. In germline, CDR1 is ENHRY, CDR2 SYGVKD. Here the CDR3 reads CAISQGDEQYF. CDR3 nucleotide sequence: TGTGCCATCAGCCAAGGGGACGAGCAGTACTTC.

The genes are TRBV6-1 and TRBJ1-1; 7 positions agree with TRBD1. Germline trimming cut 6 bases from V and 5 bases from J; bases unmatched to any gene: 6. CDR1 and CDR2 (germline): MNHNS, SASEGT. There are 13 residues in the CDR3. The CDR3 bases are TGTGCCAGCAGATCCACAGGGGAGACTGAAGCTTTCTTT. Translation gives CASRSTGETEAFF.

The rearrangement links TRBV5-6 to TRBJ2-3; 8 nucleotides line up with TRBD2. V shed 2 bases, J shed 9 bases, and the junction held 2 bases outside the gene matches. This CDR3 contains 12 residues. Germline V lookup: CDR1 SGHDT, CDR2 YYEEEE. CDR3: CASSFGGGTQYF. CDR3 coding DNA: TGTGCCAGCAGCTTTGGCGGGGGGACGCAGTATTTT.

The rearrangement links TRBV9 to TRBJ1-4; D may be TRBD1 (5 bases). Trimming pared 3 bases from V and 8 bases from J, leaving 11 bases between. Germline V CDR1 and CDR2: SGDLS, YYNGEE. This CDR3 has 13 amino acids. CDR3 DNA sequence: TGTGCCAGCAGCGCCCTGGCAGGGGAAAAACTGTTTTTT. It yields the protein CASSALAGEKLFF.

This clone occurred once. The chain uses TRBV5-5 and TRBJ2-7; D uncertain. Trimming took off 2 bases at V and 1 base at J, with 7 bases between the two ends. CDR1 SGHKS and CDR2 YYEKEE come from the germline V gene (reference sequence). The CDR3 length is 13 residues. The CDR3 reads CASSFADSYEQYF. The CDR3 bases are TGTGCCAGCAGCTTTGCGGATTCCTACGAGCAGTACTTC. The entire variable domain, with the rest obtained from reference TRBV5-5 and TRBJ2-7, is as follows: DAGVTQSPTHLIKTRGQQVTLRCSPISGHKSVSWYQQVLGQGPQFIFQYYEKEERGRGNFPDRFSARQFPNYSSELNVNALLLGDSALYLCASSFADSYEQYFGPGTRLTVT.

The J gene is TRBJ2-1, the V gene TRBV5-8; 11 nucleotides align to TRBD2. This CDR3 comprises 15 residues. The V segment lost 3 bases and the J segment 5 bases; nucleotides outside the gene matches: 4. Germline-derived CDR1 and CDR2 are SGHTS and YDEGEE. CDR3 region: CASSYSGGADNEQFF. As DNA, the CDR3 is TGTGCCAGCAGCTATAGCGGGGGGGCGGACAATGAGCAGTTCTTC.

This clone appeared a single time. CDR3 bases: TGTGCCAGCAGTTACGGCACCGCAGTTGCACGGGAGCTGTTTTTT. This codes for CASSYGTAVARELFF. The rearrangement uses TRBV6-6 and TRBJ2-2; D gene ambiguous. The CDR3 extends over 15 amino acids. Trimming cost V 2 bases and J 9 bases, with 16 bases left between them. Germline CDR1 reads MNHNY; CDR2 reads SVGAGI (reference sequence).

The rearrangement joins TRBV7-2 to TRBJ2-2; 10 nucleotides align to TRBD1. Trimming at V came to 5 bases and at J to 4 bases, leaving 7 bases not matched to a gene. The CDR3 spans 16 residues. Germline CDR1 is SGHTA and CDR2 is FQGNSA. The CDR3 loop reads CASSRRTGGATGELFF. CDR3 DNA: TGTGCCAGCAGCCGGCGGACAGGGGGTGCCACCGGGGAGCTGTTTTTT.

The chain is built from TRBV19 and TRBJ1-2; D remains ambiguous. The CDR3 has 14 residues. Per the germline V gene, CDR1 is LNHDA and CDR2 is SQIVND (reference sequence). V dropped 2 bases and J dropped 2 bases, with 9 bases sitting between them. CDR3 sequence reads: CASSILISNYGYTF. In DNA form, the CDR3 reads TGTGCCAGTAGTATACTCATCTCCAACTATGGCTACACCTTC.